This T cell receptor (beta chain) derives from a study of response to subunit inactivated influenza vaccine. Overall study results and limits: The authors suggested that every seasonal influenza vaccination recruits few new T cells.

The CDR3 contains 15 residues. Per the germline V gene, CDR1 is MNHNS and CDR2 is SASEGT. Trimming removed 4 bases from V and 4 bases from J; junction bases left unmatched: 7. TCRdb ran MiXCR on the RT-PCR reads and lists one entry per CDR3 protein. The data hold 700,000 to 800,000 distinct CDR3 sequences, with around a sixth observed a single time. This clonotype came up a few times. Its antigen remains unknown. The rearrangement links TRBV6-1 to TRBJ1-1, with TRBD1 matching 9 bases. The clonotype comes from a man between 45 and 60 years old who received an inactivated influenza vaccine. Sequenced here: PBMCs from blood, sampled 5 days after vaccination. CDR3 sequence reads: CASSGRGQGTTEAFF. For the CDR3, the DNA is TGTGCCAGCAGTGGCCGGGGACAGGGAACCACTGAAGCTTTCTTT.